Following are 26 T cell receptor beta chains from one sample sequenced in a study of metastatic and nonmetastatic thyroid tumors (TCRdb year 2020). Library prep was done by PCR. TCRdb lists the instrument as Illumina HiSeq 4000. The public reads were run again by TCRdb, first through fastp at Q25 and then through MiXCR, and only productive beta chains were kept. The sample includes approximately 38,000 clones, with around 33% observed a single time. 15% to 20% of the sample rests with the top ten. None of the patients had been given any treatment before thyroid surgery. The sequenced sample consisted of tumor tissue. These receptors were collected from a female donor with papillary thyroid cancer or a benign thyroid nodule (not recorded which). Some clones in this sample may be carry-over from other donors' samples.

CDR3 residues: CASSDGTNSPLHF. The DNA for the CDR3 is TGTGCCAGCAGCGACGGGACCAATTCACCCCTCCACTTT. The chain links TRBV11-3 to TRBJ1-6; tentatively, D is TRBD1 (5 bases). Germline V CDR1 and CDR2: SGHNT, YENEEA. Trimming removed 5 bases at V and 7 bases at J, with 9 bases between. This CDR3 region has 13 residues.

The sample holds a few counts of this clone. The V call is TRBV7-2, the J call TRBJ2-7; D tentatively fits TRBD1 or TRBD2 (7 bases each). This CDR3 contains 15 residues. Germline CDR1 is SGHTA and CDR2 is FQGNSA. The germline V and J ends were trimmed by 4 bases and 6 bases, with 19 bases remaining between them. In nucleotides, the CDR3 is TGTGCCAGCAGCTCAAGACAGGGAGGGTTGTCCGAGCAGTACTTC. Translation: CASSSRQGGLSEQYF.

This clone was observed a handful of times. The chain couples TRBV6-2 or TRBV6-3 to TRBJ1-2; D uncertain. V was clipped by 2 bases and J by 4 bases, with 14 bases between them. The CDR3 runs 15 residues. The V gene's germline CDR1 is MNHEY and CDR2 SVGEGT. CDR3 in amino acids: CASSYQTASGYGYTF. The CDR3 nucleotides read TGTGCCAGCAGTTACCAGACCGCTAGCGGCTATGGCTACACCTTC.

This clone was counted a few times. The gene calls are TRBV7-2 and TRBJ2-1, with 7 bases aligning to TRBD2. Germline-derived CDR1 and CDR2 are SGHTA and FQGNSA. The CDR3 spans 13 residues. Germline trimming cut 5 bases from V and 7 bases from J; bases unmatched to any gene: 5. The CDR3 loop reads CASSPGLWNEQFF. The CDR3 DNA is TGTGCCAGCAGCCCGGGACTATGGAATGAGCAGTTCTTC.

This clone was observed once. V is TRBV20-1 and J is TRBJ2-1; D is possibly TRBD2 (6 bases). Germline values: CDR1 DFQATT, CDR2 SNEGSKA (reference sequence). V lost 7 bases to trimming and J lost 2 bases, with 15 bases between them. This CDR3 comprises 14 residues. Written as DNA, the CDR3 is TGCAGTGTGGGTCGAACGGGGGCCTACAATGAGCAGTTCTTC. It encodes CSVGRTGAYNEQFF.

V usage is TRBV7-9 and J usage is TRBJ1-2; D not resolved. Germline assignment: CDR1 SEHNR and CDR2 FQNEAQ (reference sequence). The CDR3 loop spans 13 amino acids. Trimming removed 5 bases from V and 7 bases from J, with 14 bases in between. The CDR3 coding sequence is TGTGCCAGCAGCCGAGCGTTCTCTAGTGGCTACACCTTC. It encodes CASSRAFSSGYTF.

The chain employs TRBV5-1 and TRBJ2-2; possibly TRBD1 for D (5 bases). Germline V gene data show CDR1 as SGHRS and CDR2 as YFSETQ. Trimming left V 7 bases short and J 2 bases short, with 15 bases between. The CDR3 runs 15 residues. The chain's CDR3 is CASRKGQGNTGELFF. CDR3 coding DNA: TGCGCCAGCCGGAAGGGGCAGGGTAACACCGGGGAGCTGTTTTTT.

V and J are TRBV11-1 and TRBJ2-6; TRBD2 aligns across 10 bases. Germline CDR1 and CDR2: SGHAT and FQDESV (reference sequence). This CDR3 region has 16 residues. V shed 6 bases, J shed 2 bases, and the junction held 4 bases outside the gene matches. The CDR3 loop is CASSGLADPGANVLTF. In nucleotides, the CDR3 is TGTGCCAGCAGTGGACTAGCGGATCCTGGGGCCAACGTCCTGACTTTC.

This clone was observed a few times. This sequence joins TRBV28 and TRBJ2-3, with 15 positions matching TRBD2. CDR1 is MDHEN, CDR2 SYDVKM, per germline. Trimming at V came to 5 bases and at J to 5 bases, leaving 8 bases not matched to a gene. This CDR3 contains 17 residues. For the CDR3, the DNA is TGTGCCAGCAGTCCTCCCCCGGGACTAGCGGGAGGAGATACGCAGTATTTT. It is translated as CASSPPPGLAGGDTQYF.

This rearrangement joins TRBV24-1 to TRBJ2-2; a weak D match, TRBD2 (7 bases). Germline values: CDR1 KGHDR, CDR2 SFDVKD. The CDR3 is 15 amino acids. The germline V and J ends were trimmed by 4 bases and 6 bases, with 14 bases remaining between them. This CDR3 is CATSESLGGPGELFF. The DNA of the CDR3 is TGTGCCACCAGTGAATCCTTGGGGGGGCCCGGGGAGCTGTTTTTT.

The CDR3 region has the DNA TGTGCCAGCAGGGGATCGACTAGCGGGATCGACGAGCAGTACTTC. Its protein product is CASRGSTSGIDEQYF. This chain joins TRBV6-2 or TRBV6-3 and TRBJ2-7, with TRBD2 identical over 11 bases. J lost 5 bases, V lost 6 bases, and 9 bases had no gene match. The CDR3 is made up of 15 amino acids. Germline V lookup: CDR1 MNHEY, CDR2 SVGEGT.

The V gene is TRBV20-1, the J gene TRBJ1-1; TRBD1 might be the D (6 bases). CDR1 is DFQATT and CDR2 is SNEGSKA in the germline V gene (reference sequence). V was cut by 3 bases and J by 4 bases, with 12 bases left in between. The CDR3 has 13 amino acids. The CDR3 sequence: CSARPTGTTEAFF. CDR3 in DNA: TGCAGTGCTAGGCCCACAGGGACCACTGAAGCTTTCTTT.

The chain joins TRBV28 to TRBJ2-3; tentative D call: TRBD1 (7 bases). Trimming removed 6 bases at V and 6 bases at J, with 13 bases between. The CDR3 runs 13 residues. Germline CDR1 MDHEN, CDR2 SYDVKM. This CDR3 is CASSQQGRDTQYF. CDR3 in DNA: TGTGCCAGCAGCCAACAGGGGAGGGATACGCAGTATTTT.

The chain employs TRBV6-2 or TRBV6-3 and TRBJ2-2; 14 bases line up with TRBD2. Trimming took 4 bases from V and 5 from J; bases not matched to a gene: 6. The CDR3 runs 17 residues. The germline gives CDR1 MNHEY, CDR2 SVGEGT. The CDR3 loop reads CASSSGLAGARTGELFF. CDR3 sequence (DNA): TGTGCCAGCAGTTCGGGACTAGCGGGAGCGAGAACCGGGGAGCTGTTTTTT.

The chain has TRBV20-1 and TRBJ2-5; D gene unclear. The germline V gene has CDR1 DFQATT and CDR2 SNEGSKA (reference sequence). The CDR3 is 11 residues long. With 6 bases removed from V and 2 bases from J, the gap between germline ends came to 7 bases. The CDR3 sequence is CSARLQETQYF. As DNA, the CDR3 is TGCAGTGCCAGACTGCAAGAGACCCAGTACTTC.

This clone occurred a few times. This rearrangement joins TRBV6-1 to TRBJ2-5; 9 bases map to TRBD1. V gave up 6 bases and J gave up 5 bases; unmatched junction bases: 19. This CDR3 region has 18 residues. Germline V gene data show CDR1 as MNHNS and CDR2 as SASEGT. The CDR3 nucleotides are TGTGCCAGCAGCACGTGGATTAAAACCGGGACAGGGACGGAGACCCAGTACTTC. It yields the protein CASSTWIKTGTGTETQYF.

This clone was detected a few times. The chain combines TRBV7-3 with TRBJ2-1; D is uncertain. V was cut by 0 bases and J by 4 bases, with 4 bases left in between. The CDR3 runs 13 residues. Germline V gene lookup returns CDR1 SGHTA and CDR2 FQGTGA. The CDR3 DNA is TGTGCCAGCAGCTTAACCCTATACAATGAGCAGTTCTTC. Translating it yields CASSLTLYNEQFF.

This chain connects TRBV7-2 to TRBJ2-5, with D tentatively TRBD1 (7 bases). The CDR3 sequence is 14 residues long. Germline V gene lookup returns CDR1 SGHTA and CDR2 FQGNSA. Trimming removed 6 bases from V and 2 bases from J, with 13 bases in between. CDR3 protein: CASRPGGPQETQYF. The CDR3 region has the DNA TGTGCCAGCAGGCCAGGGGGGCCTCAAGAGACCCAGTACTTC.

This chain links TRBV18 with TRBJ1-5; 7 bases map to TRBD1. CDR1 and CDR2 from the germline V gene are KGHSH and LQKENI. CDR3 size: 13 residues. V was pared by 3 bases and J by 5 bases, with 1 base of the junction left unmatched. CDR3 sequence reads: CASSPDRDQPQHF. The CDR3 DNA is TGTGCCAGCTCACCTGACAGGGATCAGCCCCAGCATTTT.

This clone was detected only a few times. V and J are TRBV28 and TRBJ2-7, with TRBD1 as a possible D gene (6 bases). V dropped 5 bases and J dropped 4 bases, with 12 bases sitting between them. Germline V lookup: CDR1 MDHEN, CDR2 SYDVKM. The CDR3 length is 13 residues. CDR3 amino acids: CASSPGQKYEQYF. The DNA of the CDR3 is TGTGCCAGCAGTCCCGGACAGAAGTACGAGCAGTACTTC.

The genes are TRBV7-9 and TRBJ1-2; no reliable D call. Germline values: CDR1 SEHNR, CDR2 FQNEAQ (reference sequence). V was trimmed by 4 bases and J by 1 base, leaving 13 bases between them. CDR3 length equals 15 residues. Written as DNA, the CDR3 is TGTGCCAGCAGCTATCCCTACCAGAGTAACTATGGCTACACCTTC. Translation gives CASSYPYQSNYGYTF.

The chain is built from TRBV24-1 and TRBJ2-7, with TRBD2 as a possible D gene (6 bases). The CDR3 runs to 12 residues. In germline, CDR1 is KGHDR, CDR2 SFDVKD. V dropped 9 bases and J dropped 3 bases, with 11 bases sitting between them. CDR3 coding DNA: TGTGCCACCGGGGACGGGAGCTACGAGCAGTACTTC. This codes for CATGDGSYEQYF.

The V and J genes are TRBV30 and TRBJ1-5; D not resolved. This CDR3 contains 13 residues. Deletions cut 0 bases from V and 7 bases from J, with 10 bases between. The germline V gene has CDR1 GTSNPN and CDR2 SVGIG (reference sequence). CDR3 in DNA: TGTGCCTGGAGTGTTGAGGGAACACAGCCCCAGCATTTT. As protein: CAWSVEGTQPQHF.

The chain recombines TRBV15 with TRBJ1-4, with 7 bases aligning to TRBD1. V dropped 2 bases and J dropped 3; count of bases not matched to a gene: 6. The CDR3 loop spans 16 amino acids. Germline CDR1 LNHNV, CDR2 YYDKDF (reference sequence). The CDR3 sequence is CATSRQGVGANEKLFF. For the CDR3, the DNA is TGTGCCACCAGCAGACAGGGGGTCGGGGCTAATGAAAAACTGTTTTTT.

The chain recombines TRBV9 with TRBJ2-6; D is unresolved. In germline, CDR1 is SGDLS, CDR2 YYNGEE. The germline V and J ends were trimmed by 0 bases and 0 bases, with 4 bases remaining between them. The CDR3 has 15 amino acids. The CDR3 reads CASSVGGSGANVLTF. The CDR3 DNA reads as TGTGCCAGCAGCGTAGGTGGCTCTGGGGCCAACGTCCTGACTTTC.

This clone was seen more than once but under ten times. The chain combines TRBV28 with TRBJ1-1; D gene ambiguous. Deletions cut 2 bases from V and 1 base from J, with 11 bases between. The CDR3 extends over 15 amino acids. Germline loops: CDR1 MDHEN, CDR2 SYDVKM. The CDR3 DNA sequence: TGTGCCAGCAGTTTAGCAAGGATTCGGAACACTGAAGCTTTCTTT. Protein product: CASSLARIRNTEAFF.